Listed below are T cell receptor beta chains from one sample, sequenced in a study of blood T cell repertoires in COVID-19. Some clones are missing from TCRdb's copy, which holds only in-frame ones; the method was immunoSEQ multiplex PCR. The table lists over 200,000 clones, roughly four fifths of them singletons, with approximately 16% in the top ten. Specimen: PBMCs or T cells enriched from blood (not recorded which). These TCRs come from a man between 40 and 49 years old who had recovered from COVID-19. Both conserved end residues are part of each CDR3. The D gene is left open where the match is weak. Clone size is shown for a subset of rows, as once, few, many or a class of expanded clone.

>-|-|TRBV2|TRBJ2-7
CASSEASGISDQYF
TGTGCCAGCAGTGAAGCGTCCGGGATTTCCGATCAGTACTTC
>-|-|TRBV27|TRBJ1-1
CASSWGGASNTEAFF
TGTGCCAGCAGTTGGGGGGGGGCGTCGAACACTGAAGCTTTCTTT
>TRBD1|-|TRBV28|TRBJ2-3
CASSGQGRGYTQYF
TGTGCCAGCAGCGGACAGGGCCGCGGGTATACGCAGTATTTT
>TRBD1|-|TRBV28|TRBJ1-4
CASSTGQGLGEKLFF
TGTGCCAGCAGTACCGGACAGGGGTTAGGGGAAAAACTGTTTTTT
>TRBD2|-|TRBV18|TRBJ2-1
CASSQRGPTRNEQFF
TGTGCCAGCTCTCAGCGGGGGCCGACGCGAAATGAGCAGTTCTTC
>TRBD2|-|TRBV18|TRBJ2-3
CASSPLAGDTQYF
TGTGCCAGCTCACCACTAGCGGGAGATACGCAGTATTTT
>-|-|TRBV11-2|TRBJ2-7
CASGGGNSYEQYF
TGTGCCAGCGGTGGCGGGAACTCCTACGAGCAGTACTTC
>TRBD2|once|TRBV6-5|TRBJ2-7
CASRLAGGDNEQYF
TGTGCCAGCCGCTTAGCGGGAGGTGACAACGAGCAGTACTTC
>TRBD1|-|TRBV6-6|TRBJ1-2
CASRHARDRGNYGYTF
TGTGCCAGCAGACACGCCCGGGACAGGGGTAACTATGGCTACACCTTC
>TRBD2|-|TRBV6-1|TRBJ2-1
CASSETSGPFNEQFF
TGTGCCAGCAGTGAGACTAGCGGCCCTTTTAATGAGCAGTTCTTC
>TRBD2|-|TRBV6-5|TRBJ2-1
CASSEPGLAGERFF
TGTGCCAGCAGCGAGCCGGGACTAGCGGGGGAAAGGTTCTTC
>-|-|TRBV7-2|TRBJ1-2
CASSLGRGTSYGYTF
TGTGCCAGCAGCTTAGGGAGAGGAACCAGTTATGGCTACACCTTC
>-|-|TRBV7-6|TRBJ2-6
CASSYLRGSGANVLTF
TGTGCCAGCAGCTACTTACGGGGCTCTGGGGCCAACGTCCTGACTTTC
>-|-|TRBV28|TRBJ1-1
CASSLSRRGWNTEAFF
TGTGCCAGCAGTTTAAGTCGCAGGGGTTGGAACACTGAAGCTTTCTTT
>-|-|TRBV18|TRBJ2-1
CASSPSSYNEQFF
TGTGCCAGCTCACCATCGTCCTACAATGAGCAGTTCTTC
>-|-|TRBV9|TRBJ1-4
CASSAATAENEKLFF
TGTGCCAGCAGCGCAGCGACAGCAGAAAATGAAAAACTGTTTTTT
>TRBD1|-|TRBV4-2|TRBJ1-2
CASSQDSQGVYGYTF
TGTGCCAGCAGCCAAGATTCACAGGGGGTCTATGGCTACACCTTC
>TRBD1|-|TRBV12-3/TRBV12-4|TRBJ1-1
CASSLWGQGEAFF
TGTGCCAGCAGTTTGTGGGGACAGGGGGAGGCTTTCTTT
>TRBD2|-|TRBV7-9|TRBJ2-7
CASSQTSGRGEQYF
TGTGCCAGCAGCCAGACTAGCGGGAGGGGCGAGCAGTACTTC
>TRBD1|-|TRBV5-6|TRBJ1-5
CASSMRTGGIQPQHF
TGTGCCAGCAGCATGCGGACAGGGGGGATTCAGCCCCAGCATTTT
>TRBD1|-|TRBV29-1|TRBJ1-1
CSVRVTGREAFF
TGCAGCGTTCGGGTGACAGGGAGGGAAGCTTTCTTT
>-|-|TRBV9|TRBJ1-5
CASSAPSLGPAGHF
TGTGCCAGCAGCGCTCCTTCCCTTGGACCCGCGGGGCATTTT
>-|-|TRBV19|TRBJ2-3
CASSTGTSHLDTQYF
TGTGCCAGTAGTACCGGGACAAGTCACTTGGATACGCAGTATTTT
>TRBD2|-|TRBV27|TRBJ2-2
CASSLPGLGGGELFF
TGTGCCAGCAGTTTACCGGGACTAGGTGGCGGGGAGCTGTTTTTT
>TRBD1|-|TRBV5-6|TRBJ1-5
CASSTTGGRYQPQHF
TGTGCCAGCAGCACGACAGGGGGCCGGTATCAGCCCCAGCATTTT
>-|-|TRBV10-3|TRBJ1-1
CAISTGLETEAFF
TGTGCCATCAGCACAGGGCTGGAGACTGAAGCTTTCTTT
>-|-|TRBV21-1|TRBJ1-5
CASSKAGTGAGNQPQHF
TGTGCCAGCAGCAAAGCCGGGACAGGGGCAGGCAATCAGCCCCAGCATTTT
>-|-|TRBV7-2|TRBJ1-1
CASSFLRTVTEAFF
TGTGCCAGCAGCTTCCTTCGGACAGTAACTGAAGCTTTCTTT
>-|-|TRBV10-3|TRBJ1-4
CAISESAGGLATNEKLFF
TGTGCCATCAGTGAGTCGGCCGGGGGGCTAGCAACTAATGAAAAACTGTTTTTT